Below are 26 T cell receptor beta chains sequenced from a single sample in a study of blood T cell repertoires in COVID-19. TCRdb's copy holds only in-frame clones and misses some; the assay was immunoSEQ multiplex PCR. The data show tens of thousands of clones, 90% seen once. Sequencing was done on a sample of peripheral blood. The receptors come from a woman aged 80 or older with active or convalescent COVID-19.

This clone was counted a single time. V is TRBV3-1 (or the pseudogene TRBV3-2) and J is TRBJ2-7; a possible D gene is TRBD1 (5 bases). Between the trimmed V and J ends, which lost 7 bases and 5 bases, there was a span of 18 bases. Germline CDR1 and CDR2: LGHDT and YNNKEL (reference sequence). This CDR3 is built from 14 residues. This CDR3 is CASNNLQGGHEQYF. CDR3 DNA: TGTGCCAGCAACAATCTCCAGGGTGGCCACGAGCAGTACTTC.

A single count supports this clone. This rearrangement joins TRBV28 to TRBJ1-2, with 8 bases lining up with TRBD1. Germline V lookup: CDR1 MDHEN, CDR2 SYDVKM. V lost 6 bases and J lost 8; bases outside the gene matches: 11. There are 14 residues in the CDR3. CDR3 in amino acids: CASRTPGGAGGYTF. CDR3 in DNA: TGTGCCAGCAGAACCCCAGGGGGCGCCGGGGGCTACACCTTC.

This sequence joins TRBV6-6 and TRBJ2-5, with 8 nucleotides matching TRBD2. CDR3 length equals 15 residues. The germline V gene encodes CDR1 MNHNY and CDR2 SVGAGI (reference sequence). The ends lost 0 bases at V and 3 bases at J; junction bases unmatched: 3. In nucleotides, the CDR3 is TGTGCCAGCAGTTACTCGATACTAGCGGAAGAGACCCAGTACTTC. Translating it yields CASSYSILAEETQYF.

The genes are TRBV5-1 and TRBJ2-3; the match to TRBD2 covers 7 bases. Trimming took 3 bases from V and 2 from J; bases not matched to a gene: 6. Germline lookup yields CDR1 SGHRS and CDR2 YFSETQ. The CDR3 extends over 15 amino acids. The CDR3 loop reads CASSYTSESTDTQYF. The CDR3 nucleotides are TGCGCCAGCAGCTACACTAGCGAGTCCACAGATACGCAGTATTTT.

The chain employs TRBV24-1 and TRBJ2-1; 11 bases match TRBD1. Germline CDR1 reads KGHDR; CDR2 reads SFDVKD. The V gene end was trimmed by 4 bases and the J gene end by 10 bases; junction bases not matched to a gene: 8. The length of the CDR3 is 15 residues. The CDR3 DNA reads as TGTGCCACCAGTGACCCTGGACAGGGGGCGAGGGAGCAGTTCTTC. As protein: CATSDPGQGAREQFF.

The chain is built from TRBV6-6 and TRBJ2-7; 8 positions agree with TRBD1. The CDR3 contains 16 residues. Germline CDR1 and CDR2: MNHNY and SVGAGI (reference sequence). V lost 6 bases, J lost 1 base, and 11 bases stayed unmatched. For the CDR3, the DNA is TGTGCCAGCAGCCAAACCCGTACAGGGGGTTCCTACGAGCAGTACTTC. It specifies CASSQTRTGGSYEQYF.

The J gene is TRBJ2-7, the V gene TRBV7-2, with TRBD1 matching over 9 bases. CDR1 is SGHTA and CDR2 is FQGNSA in the germline V gene. Germline trimming cut 6 bases from V and 3 bases from J; bases unmatched to any gene: 6. The CDR3 spans 14 residues. The CDR3 loop is CASRAGQGYYEQYF. As DNA, the CDR3 is TGTGCCAGCAGGGCCGGACAGGGGTACTACGAGCAGTACTTC.

The rearrangement joins TRBV9 to TRBJ2-1, with TRBD2 identical over 9 bases. The CDR3 spans 17 residues. Per the germline V gene, CDR1 is SGDLS and CDR2 is YYNGEE. V was pared by 2 bases and J by 5 bases, with 11 bases of the junction left unmatched. As DNA, the CDR3 is TGTGCCAGCAGCGTCGAGAAGGGGCTAGCGGGGCACAATGAGCAGTTCTTC. Amino acid sequence: CASSVEKGLAGHNEQFF.

V is TRBV7-8 and J is TRBJ2-7; 7 bases line up with TRBD1. The CDR3 is 14 amino acids. CDR1 and CDR2 from the germline V gene are SGHVS and FQNEAQ. With 5 bases clipped from V and 0 bases from J, the junction kept 4 bases outside the gene matches. The CDR3 is CASSKQGSSYEQYF. DNA for the CDR3: TGTGCCAGCAGCAAACAGGGGAGCTCCTACGAGCAGTACTTC.

J is TRBJ2-7 and V is TRBV14; possibly TRBD2 for D (6 bases). Germline V gives CDR1 SGHDN, CDR2 FVKESK. V lost 3 bases, J lost 1 base, and 13 bases lay in between. The CDR3 sequence is 15 residues long. Written as DNA, the CDR3 is TGTGCCAGCAGCCAGAGACTAGTCCCATCCTACGAGCAGTACTTC. Translation: CASSQRLVPSYEQYF.

In its sample, this clone was seen once. The J gene is TRBJ2-7, the V gene TRBV12-5, with D maybe TRBD1 (6 bases). The CDR3 has 13 amino acids. Trimming removed 4 bases from V and 6 bases from J, with 13 bases in between. Germline-derived CDR1 and CDR2 are LGHNT and FRNRAP. The CDR3 loop reads CASGSRDTSEQYF. The CDR3 bases are TGTGCTAGTGGTTCCCGGGACACCAGCGAGCAGTACTTC.

The chain carries TRBV28 and TRBJ1-5, with 7 bases fitting TRBD1. CDR3 length: 16 residues. The V and J ends lost 4 bases and 0 bases, in that order; junction bases with no gene match: 6. Germline V gene data show CDR1 as MDHEN and CDR2 as SYDVKM. The DNA for the CDR3 is TGTGCCAGCAGTTCTCTTACAGGGGATAGCAATCAGCCCCAGCATTTT. Translation: CASSSLTGDSNQPQHF.

This chain joins TRBV20-1 and TRBJ2-7; possibly TRBD1 or TRBD2 for D (6 bases each). This CDR3 has 16 residues. V was shortened by 3 bases and J by 1 base, with 19 bases between the two germline ends. Looked up from germline, CDR1 is DFQATT and CDR2 is SNEGSKA (reference sequence). CDR3 amino acids: CSASGGGAGRSYEQYF. The CDR3, as DNA: TGCAGTGCTAGTGGGGGCGGGGCAGGGCGGTCCTACGAGCAGTACTTC.

The rearrangement uses TRBV2 and TRBJ2-1; the match to TRBD2 covers 7 bases. The germline gives CDR1 SNHLY, CDR2 FYNNEI. Unmatched junction bases numbered 7, after V lost 7 bases and J lost 10 bases. The CDR3 covers 12 residues. The CDR3 is CASKAGFGEQFF. In DNA form, the CDR3 reads TGTGCCAGCAAAGCGGGATTCGGGGAGCAGTTCTTC.

The V call is TRBV18, the J call TRBJ2-7; 8 bases match TRBD1. The CDR3 loop spans 14 amino acids. Germline lookup yields CDR1 KGHSH and CDR2 LQKENI. The junction had 9 bases not matched to a gene; V was cut back by 4 bases and J by 7 bases. The CDR3 here is CASSQDRADTEQYF. The CDR3 DNA reads as TGTGCCAGCTCACAGGACAGGGCTGATACAGAGCAGTACTTC.

This sequence joins TRBV27 and TRBJ2-1; 9 nucleotides align to TRBD2. This CDR3 has 14 residues. Losses at the gene ends were 4 bases for V and 6 bases for J; bases not matched to a gene: 4. Germline CDR1 is MNHEY and CDR2 is SMNVEV (reference sequence). CDR3 in amino acids: CASSYSGSFNEQFF. CDR3 nucleotides: TGTGCCAGCAGTTATAGCGGGAGTTTCAATGAGCAGTTCTTC.

The rearrangement joins TRBV6-5 to TRBJ2-5; the D is unclear. The CDR3 totals 14 residues. Germline CDR1 and CDR2: MNHEY and SVGAGI. With 2 bases removed from V and 4 bases from J, the gap between germline ends came to 11 bases. The CDR3 here is CASSYAAERETQYF. The CDR3 bases are TGTGCCAGCAGTTACGCGGCAGAAAGAGAGACCCAGTACTTC.

This chain connects TRBV9 to TRBJ2-1, with 7 bases aligning to TRBD1. Trimming removed 0 bases from V and 4 bases from J; junction bases left unmatched: 4. The CDR3 has 15 residues. Germline V gives CDR1 SGDLS, CDR2 YYNGEE. CDR3 in DNA: TGTGCCAGCAGCGTAGATGGGACAGTTTACAATGAGCAGTTCTTC. Translating gives CASSVDGTVYNEQFF.

CDR3 region: CATSSVSTGELFF. CDR3 coding DNA: TGTGCCACCAGTTCAGTCAGCACCGGGGAGCTGTTTTTT. The chain is built from TRBV24-1 and TRBJ2-2; D remains unclear. The germline V and J ends were trimmed by 6 bases and 4 bases, with 8 bases remaining between them. CDR1 and CDR2 from the germline V gene are KGHDR and SFDVKD. The CDR3 runs 13 residues.

The chain has TRBV28 and TRBJ1-2; no clear D. Germline V gene data show CDR1 as MDHEN and CDR2 as SYDVKM. V lost 8 bases, J lost 1 base, and 8 bases lay in between. This CDR3 comprises 12 residues. The CDR3 sequence: CASRTYNYGYTF. The CDR3 DNA reads TGTGCCAGCCGAACTTATAACTATGGCTACACCTTC.

The chain has TRBV6-1 and TRBJ2-3; 8 nucleotides match TRBD2. CDR3 length: 15 residues. From germline, CDR1 is MNHNS and CDR2 SASEGT. V shed 3 bases and J 2 bases; nucleotides not matched to a gene: 4. The CDR3 loop is CASSEAGGITDTQYF. The CDR3, as DNA: TGTGCCAGCAGTGAGGCGGGGGGCATCACAGATACGCAGTATTTT.

The rearrangement uses TRBV5-1 and TRBJ1-1; tentatively, D is TRBD1 (6 bases). Trimming removed 4 bases at V and 3 bases at J, with 16 bases between. The CDR3 runs to 15 residues. The germline V gene encodes CDR1 SGHRS and CDR2 YFSETQ. CDR3 nucleotide sequence: TGCGCCAGCAGCAACCAGGGGCTGTCGGACACTGAAGCTTTCTTT. As protein: CASSNQGLSDTEAFF.

The CDR3 loop is CASSIPTSVGHNEQFF. CDR3 coding DNA: TGTGCCAGTAGTATACCCACTAGCGTTGGCCACAATGAGCAGTTCTTC. This chain links TRBV19 with TRBJ2-1; TRBD2 matches at 7 bases. Per germline, CDR1 LNHDA and CDR2 SQIVND (reference sequence). The CDR3 runs 16 residues. V was pared by 2 bases and J by 5 bases, with 9 bases of the junction left unmatched. The full variable domain, in which reference TRBV19 and TRBJ2-1 provide the parts outside the CDR3, is DGGITQSPKYLFRKEGQNVTLSCEQNLNHDAMYWYRQDPGQGLRLIYYSQIVNDFQKGDIAEGYSVSREKKESFPLTVTSAQKNPTAFYLCASSIPTSVGHNEQFFGPGTRLTVL.

This rearrangement joins TRBV15 to TRBJ1-3; D gene uncertain. Germline V lookup: CDR1 LNHNV, CDR2 YYDKDF (reference sequence). The CDR3 is 16 residues long. Trimming removed 0 bases from V and 0 bases from J, with 9 bases in between. CDR3 in amino acids: CATSRDVGSSGNTIYF. The DNA of the CDR3 is TGTGCCACCAGCAGAGATGTCGGGAGCTCTGGAAACACCATATATTTT.

The gene calls are TRBV28 and TRBJ2-2; 13 nucleotides match TRBD2. Germline loops: CDR1 MDHEN, CDR2 SYDVKM. V was pared by 6 bases and J by 4 bases, with 2 bases of the junction left unmatched. The CDR3 has 15 amino acids. CDR3 residues: CASSRLAGGTGELFF. CDR3 in DNA: TGTGCCAGCAGCCGACTAGCGGGAGGCACCGGGGAGCTGTTTTTT. The full variable domain, rest sourced from reference TRBV28 and TRBJ2-2, is DVKVTQSSRYLVKRTGEKVFLECVQDMDHENMFWYRQDPGLGLRLIYFSYDVKMKEKGDIPEGYSVSREKKERFSLILESASTNQTSMYLCASSRLAGGTGELFFGEGSRLTVL.

The chain recombines TRBV5-1 with TRBJ1-4, with TRBD1 as a possible D gene (5 bases). This CDR3 is 12 amino acids long. Germline CDR1 SGHRS, CDR2 YFSETQ. Trimming took off 5 bases at V and 5 bases at J, with 7 bases between the two ends. In nucleotides, the CDR3 is TGCGCCAGCAGGGACATGAATGAAAAACTGTTTTTT. Protein: CASRDMNEKLFF.